This T cell receptor (beta chain) was sequenced for a study of blood T cell repertoires in COVID-19. Study context: Collection of acute and convalescent COVID-19 samples took place in the United States, Italy and Spain. Sample material is recorded as cDNA or gDNA derived from T cells, B-cell-depleted T cells, or PBMCs.

Germline values: CDR1 KGHDR, CDR2 SFDVKD. The CDR3 is 12 residues long. In the original analysis: Reference gene primers were amplified, and this amplification served to estimate nucleated cell counts. Clones were sequenced by immunoSEQ multiplex PCR, and TCRdb holds only the in-frame ones, with some missing. The V and J calls and clone size come from that table; D and trimming were worked out from the DNA. The sample shows about 340,000 clones, around 83% of them seen only once. The chain combines TRBV24-1 with TRBJ2-5; D might be TRBD1 (5 bases). Sample: peripheral blood. The sequence was obtained from a man younger than 45 with active or convalescent COVID-19. CDR3 amino acids: CAGVVGCETQYF. The CDR3 nucleotides are TGTGCAGGGGTAGTAGGGTGCGAGACCCAGTACTTC.